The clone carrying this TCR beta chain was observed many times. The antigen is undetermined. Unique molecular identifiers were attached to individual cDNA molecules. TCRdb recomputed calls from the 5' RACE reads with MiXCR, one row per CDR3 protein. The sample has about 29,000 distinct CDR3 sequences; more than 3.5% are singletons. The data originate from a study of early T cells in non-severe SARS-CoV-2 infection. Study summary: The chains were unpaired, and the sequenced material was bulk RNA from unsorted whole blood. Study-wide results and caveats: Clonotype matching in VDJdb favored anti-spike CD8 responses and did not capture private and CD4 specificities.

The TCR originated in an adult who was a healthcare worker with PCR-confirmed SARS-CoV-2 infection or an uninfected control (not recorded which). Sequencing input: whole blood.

The CDR3 region is CSARRRFGSASTDTQYF. CDR3 in DNA: TGCAGTGCTAGGAGACGTTTTGGAAGTGCTAGCACAGATACGCAGTATTTT. The chain uses TRBV20-1 and TRBJ2-3; D is unresolved. The CDR3 has 17 residues. Germline V gene sequence: CDR1 DFQATT, CDR2 SNEGSKA (reference sequence). The ends were cut back, 3 bases at V and 0 bases at J, with 19 bases in the middle.